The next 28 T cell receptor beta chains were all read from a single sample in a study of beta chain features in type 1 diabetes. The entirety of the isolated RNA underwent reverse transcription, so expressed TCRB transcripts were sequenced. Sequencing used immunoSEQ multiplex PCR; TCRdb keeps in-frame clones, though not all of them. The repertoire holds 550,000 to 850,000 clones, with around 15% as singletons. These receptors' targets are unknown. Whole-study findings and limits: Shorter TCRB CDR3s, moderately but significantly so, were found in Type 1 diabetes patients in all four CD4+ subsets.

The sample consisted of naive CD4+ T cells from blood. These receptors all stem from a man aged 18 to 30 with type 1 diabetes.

The DNA for the CDR3 is TGTGCCAGCAGTCACGGGACAGGGGAATCCGGAAACACCATATATTTT. Translating it yields CASSHGTGESGNTIYF. The V call is TRBV7-2, the J call TRBJ1-3, with 10 bases matching TRBD1. J lost 4 bases, V lost 6 bases, and 9 bases had no gene match. Germline-derived CDR1 and CDR2 are SGHTA and FQGNSA. This CDR3 contains 16 residues.

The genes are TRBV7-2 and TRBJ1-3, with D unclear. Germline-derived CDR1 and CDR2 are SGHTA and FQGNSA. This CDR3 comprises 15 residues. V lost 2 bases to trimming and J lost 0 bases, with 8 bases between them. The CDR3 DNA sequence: TGTGCCAGCAGCTTAACAGCTTACTCTGGAAACACCATATATTTT. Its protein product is CASSLTAYSGNTIYF.

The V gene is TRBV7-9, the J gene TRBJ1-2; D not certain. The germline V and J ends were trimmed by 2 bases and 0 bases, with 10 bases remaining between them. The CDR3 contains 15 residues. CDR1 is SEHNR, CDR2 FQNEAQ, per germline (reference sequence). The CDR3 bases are TGTGCCAGCAGCTTATTTCCACAGACTAACTATGGCTACACCTTC. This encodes CASSLFPQTNYGYTF.

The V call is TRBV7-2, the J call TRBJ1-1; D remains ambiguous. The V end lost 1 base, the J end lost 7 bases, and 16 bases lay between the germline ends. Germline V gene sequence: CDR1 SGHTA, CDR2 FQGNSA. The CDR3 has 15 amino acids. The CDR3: CASSLGGRERIEAFF. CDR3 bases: TGTGCCAGCAGCTTAGGAGGGAGGGAACGGATTGAAGCTTTCTTT.

For the CDR3, the DNA is TGTGCCAGCAGCCCTTCGCAAGAATCCTACAATGAGCAGTTCTTC. Protein: CASSPSQESYNEQFF. The genes are TRBV9 and TRBJ2-1; D not certain. CDR1 is SGDLS, CDR2 YYNGEE, per germline. V was shortened by 4 bases and J by 1 base, with 12 bases between the two germline ends. There are 15 residues in the CDR3.

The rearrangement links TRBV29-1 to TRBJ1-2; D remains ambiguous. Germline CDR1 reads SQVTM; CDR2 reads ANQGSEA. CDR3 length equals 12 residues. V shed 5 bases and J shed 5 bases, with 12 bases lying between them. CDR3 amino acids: CSVRPVPYGYTF. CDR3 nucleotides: TGCAGCGTTCGCCCAGTTCCTTATGGCTACACCTTC. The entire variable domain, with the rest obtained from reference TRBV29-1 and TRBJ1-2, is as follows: SAVISQKPSRDICQRGTSLTIQCQVDSQVTMMFWYRQQPGQSLTLIATANQGSEATYESGFVIDKFPISRPNLTFSTLTVSNMSPEDSSIYLCSVRPVPYGYTFGSGTRLTVV.

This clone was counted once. CDR3 residues: CASSYSLGRAGDEQYF. The CDR3 bases are TGTGCCAGCAGTTACTCTTTAGGCCGGGCCGGGGACGAGCAGTACTTC. This chain links TRBV6-5 with TRBJ2-7; possibly TRBD2 for D (5 bases). Trimming cost V 0 bases and J 5 bases, with 17 bases left between them. The CDR3 runs 16 residues. From germline, CDR1 is MNHEY and CDR2 SVGAGI.

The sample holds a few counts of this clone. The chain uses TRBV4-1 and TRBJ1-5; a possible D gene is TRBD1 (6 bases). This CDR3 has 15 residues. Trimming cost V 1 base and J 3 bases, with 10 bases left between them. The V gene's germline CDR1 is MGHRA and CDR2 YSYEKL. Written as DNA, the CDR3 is TGCGCCAGCAGCCAAGGGCAGGGGAACAATCAGCCCCAGCATTTT. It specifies CASSQGQGNNQPQHF.

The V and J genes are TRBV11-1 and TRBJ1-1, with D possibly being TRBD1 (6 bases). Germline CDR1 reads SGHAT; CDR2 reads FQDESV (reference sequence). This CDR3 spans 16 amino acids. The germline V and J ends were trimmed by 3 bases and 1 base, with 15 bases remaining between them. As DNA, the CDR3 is TGTGCCAGCAGCTTTCCCCGGACAGAAACGAACACTGAAGCTTTCTTT. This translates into CASSFPRTETNTEAFF.

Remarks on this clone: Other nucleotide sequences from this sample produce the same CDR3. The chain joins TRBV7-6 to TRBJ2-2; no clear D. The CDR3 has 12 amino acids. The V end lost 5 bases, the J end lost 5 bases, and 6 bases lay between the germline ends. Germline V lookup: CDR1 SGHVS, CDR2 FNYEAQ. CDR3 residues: CASSPRTGELFF. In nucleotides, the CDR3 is TGTGCCAGCAGCCCGAGGACCGGGGAGCTGTTTTTT.

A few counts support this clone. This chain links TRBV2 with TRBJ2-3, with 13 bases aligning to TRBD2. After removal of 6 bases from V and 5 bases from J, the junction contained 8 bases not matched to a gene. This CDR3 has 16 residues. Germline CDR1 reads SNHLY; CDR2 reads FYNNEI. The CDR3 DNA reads TGTGCCAGCAGGGCCGCCGGGACTAGCGGGGTAGATACGCAGTATTTT. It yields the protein CASRAAGTSGVDTQYF.

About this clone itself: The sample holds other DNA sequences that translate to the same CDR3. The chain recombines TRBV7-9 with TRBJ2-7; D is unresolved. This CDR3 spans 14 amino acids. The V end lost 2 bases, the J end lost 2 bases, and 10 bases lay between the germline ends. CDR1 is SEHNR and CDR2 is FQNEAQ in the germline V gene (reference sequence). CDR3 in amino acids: CASSLSAGPYEQYF. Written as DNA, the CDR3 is TGTGCCAGCAGCTTATCAGCCGGCCCCTACGAGCAGTACTTC.

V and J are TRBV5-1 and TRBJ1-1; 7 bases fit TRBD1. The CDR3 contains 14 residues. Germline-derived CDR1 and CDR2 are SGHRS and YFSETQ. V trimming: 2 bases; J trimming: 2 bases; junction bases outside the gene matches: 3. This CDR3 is CASSLPGGNTEAFF. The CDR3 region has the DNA TGCGCCAGCAGCTTACCAGGGGGTAACACTGAAGCTTTCTTT. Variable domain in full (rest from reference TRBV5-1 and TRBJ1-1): KAGVTQTPRYLIKTRGQQVTLSCSPISGHRSVSWYQQTPGQGLQFLFEYFSETQRNKGNFPGRFSGRQFSNSRSEMNVSTLELGDSALYLCASSLPGGNTEAFFGQGTRLTVV.

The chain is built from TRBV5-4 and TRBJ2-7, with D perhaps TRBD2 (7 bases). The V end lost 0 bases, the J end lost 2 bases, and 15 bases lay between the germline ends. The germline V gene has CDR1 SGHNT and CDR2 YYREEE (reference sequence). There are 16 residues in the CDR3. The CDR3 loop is CASSLERAGAAYEQYF. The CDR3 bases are TGTGCCAGCAGCTTGGAGCGGGCGGGGGCCGCCTACGAGCAGTACTTC.

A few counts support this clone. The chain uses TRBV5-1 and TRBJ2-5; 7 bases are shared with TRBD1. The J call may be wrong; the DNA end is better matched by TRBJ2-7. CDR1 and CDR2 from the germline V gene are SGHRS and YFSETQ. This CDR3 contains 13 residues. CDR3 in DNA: TGCGCCAGCAGCACGGACAGGTCCTACGAGCAGTACTTC. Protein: CASSTDRSYEQYF.

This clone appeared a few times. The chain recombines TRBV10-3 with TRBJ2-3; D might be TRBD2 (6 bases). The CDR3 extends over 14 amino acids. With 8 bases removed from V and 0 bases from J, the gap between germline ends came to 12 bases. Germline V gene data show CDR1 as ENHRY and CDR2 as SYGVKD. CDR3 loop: CAIGTEPSTDTQYF. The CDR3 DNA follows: TGTGCCATCGGGACTGAACCTAGCACAGATACGCAGTATTTT.

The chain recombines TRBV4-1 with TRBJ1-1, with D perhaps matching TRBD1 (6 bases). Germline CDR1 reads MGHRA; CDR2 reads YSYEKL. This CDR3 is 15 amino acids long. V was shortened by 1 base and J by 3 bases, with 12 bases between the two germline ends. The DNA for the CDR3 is TGCGCCAGCAGCCAAGGCCAGGGGTGGGACACTGAAGCTTTCTTT. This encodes CASSQGQGWDTEAFF.

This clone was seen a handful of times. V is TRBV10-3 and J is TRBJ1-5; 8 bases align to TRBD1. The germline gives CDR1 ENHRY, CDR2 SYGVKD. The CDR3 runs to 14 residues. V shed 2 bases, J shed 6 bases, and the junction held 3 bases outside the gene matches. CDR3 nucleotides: TGTGCCATCAGTGAGACAGGGGGAACTCAGCCCCAGCATTTT. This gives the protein CAISETGGTQPQHF.

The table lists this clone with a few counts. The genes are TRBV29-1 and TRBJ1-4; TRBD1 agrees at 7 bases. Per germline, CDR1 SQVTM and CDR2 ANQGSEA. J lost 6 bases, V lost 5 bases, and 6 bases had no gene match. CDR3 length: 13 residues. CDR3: CSVSRQGDEKLFF. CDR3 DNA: TGCAGCGTTTCCAGACAGGGTGATGAAAAACTGTTTTTT.

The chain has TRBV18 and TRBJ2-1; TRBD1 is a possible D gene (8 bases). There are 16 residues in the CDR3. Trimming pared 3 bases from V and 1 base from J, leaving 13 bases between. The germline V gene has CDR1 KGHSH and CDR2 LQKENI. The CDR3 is CASSPTGGGSYNEQFF. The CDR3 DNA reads TGTGCCAGCTCACCTACAGGGGGAGGGTCCTACAATGAGCAGTTCTTC.

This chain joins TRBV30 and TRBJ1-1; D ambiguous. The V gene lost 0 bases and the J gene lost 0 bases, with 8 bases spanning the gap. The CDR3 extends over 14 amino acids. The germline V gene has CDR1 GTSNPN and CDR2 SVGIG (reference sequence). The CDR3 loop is CAWSVSLMNTEAFF. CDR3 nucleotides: TGTGCCTGGAGTGTCTCCTTAATGAACACTGAAGCTTTCTTT.

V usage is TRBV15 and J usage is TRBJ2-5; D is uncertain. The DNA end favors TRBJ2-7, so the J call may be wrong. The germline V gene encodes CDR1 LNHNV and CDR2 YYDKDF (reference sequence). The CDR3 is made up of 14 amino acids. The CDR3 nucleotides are TGTGCCACCAGCAGAGATACGGCCTCCTACGAGCAGTACTTC. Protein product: CATSRDTASYEQYF.

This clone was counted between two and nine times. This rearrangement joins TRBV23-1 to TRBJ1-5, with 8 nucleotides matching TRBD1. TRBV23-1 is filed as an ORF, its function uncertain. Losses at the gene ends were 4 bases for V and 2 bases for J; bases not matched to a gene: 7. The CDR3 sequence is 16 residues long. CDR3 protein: CASSRITGGRNQPQHF. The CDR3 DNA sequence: TGCGCCAGCAGTCGCATAACAGGGGGTCGCAATCAGCCCCAGCATTTT.

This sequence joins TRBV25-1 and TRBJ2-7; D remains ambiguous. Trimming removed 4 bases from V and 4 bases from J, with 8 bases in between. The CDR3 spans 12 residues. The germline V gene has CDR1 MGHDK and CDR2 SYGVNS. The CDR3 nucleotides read TGTGCCAGCAGTGCCAGAGATTACGAGCAGTACTTC. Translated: CASSARDYEQYF.

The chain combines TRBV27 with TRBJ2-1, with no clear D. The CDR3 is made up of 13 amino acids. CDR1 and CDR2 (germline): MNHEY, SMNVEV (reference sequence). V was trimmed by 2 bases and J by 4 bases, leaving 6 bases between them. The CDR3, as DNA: TGTGCCAGCAGTTTACAGGAATACAATGAGCAGTTCTTC. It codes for CASSLQEYNEQFF.

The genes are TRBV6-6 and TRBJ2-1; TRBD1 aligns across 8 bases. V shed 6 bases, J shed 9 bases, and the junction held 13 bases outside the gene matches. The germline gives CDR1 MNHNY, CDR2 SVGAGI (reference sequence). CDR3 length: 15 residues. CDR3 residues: CASRSGQGARTEQFF. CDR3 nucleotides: TGTGCCAGCAGGTCTGGGCAGGGGGCGCGGACTGAGCAGTTCTTC.

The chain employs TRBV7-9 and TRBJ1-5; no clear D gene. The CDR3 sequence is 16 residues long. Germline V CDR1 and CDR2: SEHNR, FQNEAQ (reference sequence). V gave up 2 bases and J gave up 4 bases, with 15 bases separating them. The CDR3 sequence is CASSLSGVTPNQPQHF. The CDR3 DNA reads TGTGCCAGCAGCTTATCCGGGGTCACCCCTAATCAGCCCCAGCATTTT.

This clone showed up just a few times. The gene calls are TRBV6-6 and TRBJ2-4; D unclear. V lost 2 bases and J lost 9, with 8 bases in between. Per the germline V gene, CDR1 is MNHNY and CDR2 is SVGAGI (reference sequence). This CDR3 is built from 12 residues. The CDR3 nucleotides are TGTGCCAGCAGTTACGCGGACGGCATTCAGTACTTC. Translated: CASSYADGIQYF.